These 24 T cell receptor beta chains originate from one sample sequenced in a study of CD8+ T cells in alopecia areata. Sequencing used cDNA as its template, made by extracting RNA and reverse transcribing it. Only in-frame clones appear in the TCRdb table, and some are missing; sequencing was by immunoSEQ multiplex PCR. The sample lists about 91,000 clones, around two fifths occurring once. The sequenced sample was CD4+ T cells sorted from blood. All receptors derive from a human donor with alopecia areata.

This clone has more than one count but fewer than ten. This chain joins TRBV5-1 and TRBJ1-2; D remains unclear. Trimming pared 4 bases from V and 3 bases from J, leaving 10 bases between. This CDR3 is 13 amino acids long. Germline-derived CDR1 and CDR2 are SGHRS and YFSETQ. The CDR3 here is CASSPGADYGYTF. In DNA form, the CDR3 reads TGCGCCAGCAGCCCGGGCGCCGACTATGGCTACACCTTC.

The chain carries TRBV29-1 and TRBJ2-1; D possibly corresponds to TRBD2 (6 bases). The length of the CDR3 is 13 residues. Between the trimmed V and J ends, which lost 3 bases and 6 bases, there was a span of 12 bases. Germline V CDR1 and CDR2: SQVTM, ANQGSEA. The DNA for the CDR3 is TGCAGCGTTGACGCGACGGGGGTCAATGAGCAGTTCTTC. This translates into CSVDATGVNEQFF.

The chain joins TRBV14 to TRBJ2-5; 7 bases map to TRBD2. The CDR3 is 14 amino acids. Germline CDR1 and CDR2: SGHDN and FVKESK. V gave up 3 bases and J gave up 4 bases; unmatched junction bases: 5. CDR3 loop: CASSQGGPGETQYF. CDR3 DNA: TGTGCCAGCAGCCAGGGAGGGCCAGGAGAGACCCAGTACTTC. Drawing the rest from reference TRBV14 and TRBJ2-5, the complete variable domain is EAGVTQFPSHSVIEKGQTVTLRCDPISGHDNLYWYRRVMGKEIKFLLHFVKESKQDESGMPNNRFLAERTGGTYSTLKVQPAELEDSGVYFCASSQGGPGETQYFGPGTRLLVL.

The chain recombines TRBV2 with TRBJ2-3, with D tentatively TRBD2 (5 bases). CDR3 size: 16 residues. Deletions cut 2 bases from V and 2 bases from J, with 14 bases between. Germline-derived CDR1 and CDR2 are SNHLY and FYNNEI. The DNA of the CDR3 is TGTGCCAGCAGTGAACTAGCCTCCCTGGTCACAGATACGCAGTATTTT. Protein: CASSELASLVTDTQYF.

This clone was picked up a small number of times. The chain couples TRBV7-3 to TRBJ1-2, with a weak D call TRBD1 (5 bases). The germline gives CDR1 SGHTA, CDR2 FQGTGA. There are 16 residues in the CDR3. Trimming shortened V by 4 bases and J by 4 bases, and 19 bases separated the two germline ends. The CDR3 DNA follows: TGTGCCAGCAGCTCCCTCAAAGGAAGGGGCGGCTATGGCTACACCTTC. This gives the protein CASSSLKGRGGYGYTF. The variable domain in full, completed from reference TRBV7-3 and TRBJ1-2, reads GAGVSQTPSNKVTEKGKYVELRCDPISGHTALYWYRQSLGQGPEFLIYFQGTGAADDSGLPNDRFFAVRPEGSVSTLKIQRTERGDSAVYLCASSSLKGRGGYGYTFGSGTRLTVV.

This clone was seen a handful of times. This rearrangement joins TRBV7-2 to TRBJ2-5, with D perhaps TRBD1 (5 bases). The CDR3 loop spans 13 amino acids. Germline CDR1 is SGHTA and CDR2 is FQGNSA. With 3 bases removed from V and 4 bases from J, the gap between germline ends came to 9 bases. The CDR3 nucleotides are TGTGCCAGCAGCTTCGCACAGGCAGAGACCCAGTACTTC. Translation: CASSFAQAETQYF. Together with reference TRBV7-2 and TRBJ2-5, the CDR3 gives the full variable domain: GAGVSQSPSNKVTEKGKDVELRCDPISGHTALYWYRQSLGQGLEFLIYFQGNSAPDKSGLPSDRFSAERTGGSVSTLTIQRTQQEDSAVYLCASSFAQAETQYFGPGTRLLVL.

This sequence joins TRBV10-1 and TRBJ1-5, with a weak D call TRBD1 (6 bases). V lost 10 bases and J 4 bases, leaving 17 bases between the germline ends. The CDR3 contains 14 residues. Per the germline V gene, CDR1 is WNHNN and CDR2 is SYGVQD (reference sequence). CDR3 sequence: CAIPTGFWNQPQHF. The CDR3 DNA reads TGCGCCATTCCGACAGGCTTTTGGAATCAGCCCCAGCATTTT.

J is TRBJ1-2 and V is TRBV7-8, with 7 bases matching TRBD1. The length of the CDR3 is 13 residues. J was trimmed by 7 bases and V by 6 bases; bases with no gene match: 8. Germline values: CDR1 SGHVS, CDR2 FQNEAQ. CDR3 DNA: TGTGCCAGCAGTTCCCGGACAGGTCCTGGCTACACCTTC. Its translation is CASSSRTGPGYTF.

This clone was observed a handful of times. The chain couples TRBV29-1 to TRBJ2-3, with D maybe TRBD2 (5 bases). This CDR3 is 13 amino acids long. In germline, CDR1 is SQVTM, CDR2 ANQGSEA. V was cut by 4 bases and J by 0 bases, with 8 bases left in between. This CDR3 reads CSVAAGSTDTQYF. In DNA form, the CDR3 reads TGCAGCGTTGCGGCGGGTAGCACAGATACGCAGTATTTT.

The V and J genes are TRBV4-3 and TRBJ2-3; D uncertain. This CDR3 region has 14 residues. Trimming stripped 1 base from V and 1 base from J, with 6 bases between. Looked up from germline, CDR1 is LGHNA and CDR2 is YSLEER. The CDR3 loop is CASSQVLGTDTQYF. Written as DNA, the CDR3 is TGCGCCAGCAGCCAAGTCTTGGGCACAGATACGCAGTATTTT.

Only a few counts were recorded for this clone. This chain links TRBV29-1 with TRBJ2-5; D is uncertain. The CDR3 is made up of 11 amino acids. Trimming took off 4 bases at V and 5 bases at J, with 8 bases between the two ends. Germline V CDR1 and CDR2: SQVTM, ANQGSEA. CDR3 sequence (DNA): TGCAGCGTTGTGGTGGGGGAGACCCAGTACTTC. This gives the protein CSVVVGETQYF.

This clone appeared a few times. This chain uses TRBV5-1 with TRBJ2-6; D is uncertain. The CDR3 runs 16 residues. Germline V gene lookup returns CDR1 SGHRS and CDR2 YFSETQ. Trimming cost V 6 bases and J 0 bases, with 13 bases left between them. This CDR3 is CASTESALSGANVLTF. DNA for the CDR3: TGCGCCAGCACCGAAAGTGCCCTCTCTGGGGCCAACGTCCTGACTTTC. The full variable domain, in which reference TRBV5-1 and TRBJ2-6 provide the parts outside the CDR3, is KAGVTQTPRYLIKTRGQQVTLSCSPISGHRSVSWYQQTPGQGLQFLFEYFSETQRNKGNFPGRFSGRQFSNSRSEMNVSTLELGDSALYLCASTESALSGANVLTFGAGSRLTVL.

The chain carries TRBV29-1 and TRBJ1-2, with D perhaps TRBD1 (5 bases). The germline V and J ends were trimmed by 6 bases and 7 bases, with 12 bases remaining between them. The germline gives CDR1 SQVTM, CDR2 ANQGSEA. CDR3 size: 11 residues. CDR3 coding DNA: TGCAGCGTGGGGGAAAAGGGTGGCTACACCTTC. This translates into CSVGEKGGYTF. Full variable domain (outside the CDR3, taken from reference TRBV29-1 and TRBJ1-2): SAVISQKPSRDICQRGTSLTIQCQVDSQVTMMFWYRQQPGQSLTLIATANQGSEATYESGFVIDKFPISRPNLTFSTLTVSNMSPEDSSIYLCSVGEKGGYTFGSGTRLTVV.

The rearrangement joins TRBV29-1 to TRBJ1-1, with 7 bases fitting TRBD1. This CDR3 is built from 13 residues. The V gene end was trimmed by 7 bases and the J gene end by 1 base; junction bases not matched to a gene: 6. CDR1 SQVTM and CDR2 ANQGSEA come from the germline V gene. The CDR3, as DNA: TGCAGCGCTCTGGGACAGCCGAACACTGAAGCTTTCTTT. Protein sequence: CSALGQPNTEAFF.

This clone came up a few times. This chain joins TRBV29-1 and TRBJ2-1; 10 nucleotides line up with TRBD2. This CDR3 comprises 13 residues. Germline trimming cut 5 bases from V and 4 bases from J; bases unmatched to any gene: 2. Germline CDR1 is SQVTM and CDR2 is ANQGSEA. The CDR3 sequence is CSVLAGVYNEQFF. The CDR3 DNA follows: TGCAGCGTTCTAGCGGGAGTTTACAATGAGCAGTTCTTC.

The sample holds a few counts of this clone. V is TRBV7-9 and J is TRBJ2-7; tentatively, D is TRBD1 (6 bases). Germline CDR1 and CDR2: SEHNR and FQNEAQ (reference sequence). With 4 bases removed from V and 4 bases from J, the gap between germline ends came to 8 bases. This CDR3 spans 12 amino acids. CDR3 in amino acids: CASSSQGYEQYF. DNA for the CDR3: TGTGCCAGCAGCTCACAGGGTTACGAGCAGTACTTC.

The chain links TRBV28 to TRBJ2-5, with 9 bases aligning to TRBD2. Losses at the gene ends were 2 bases for V and 5 bases for J; bases not matched to a gene: 6. Germline values: CDR1 MDHEN, CDR2 SYDVKM. CDR3 length equals 15 residues. CDR3 nucleotide sequence: TGTGCCAGCAGTTTAAGCCTAGCGGGAACGGAGACCCAGTACTTC. This encodes CASSLSLAGTETQYF. Full variable domain (rest looked up from reference TRBV28 and TRBJ2-5): DVKVTQSSRYLVKRTGEKVFLECVQDMDHENMFWYRQDPGLGLRLIYFSYDVKMKEKGDIPEGYSVSREKKERFSLILESASTNQTSMYLCASSLSLAGTETQYFGPGTRLLVL.

The V and J genes are TRBV28 and TRBJ1-2; D is uncertain. Trimming removed 7 bases at V and 8 bases at J, with 14 bases between. The CDR3 loop spans 12 amino acids. The germline CDR1 and CDR2 sequences are MDHEN and SYDVKM. The CDR3 region is CASISMGGGYTF. As DNA, the CDR3 is TGTGCCAGCATCTCGATGGGCGGGGGCTACACCTTC.

The chain recombines TRBV4-3 with TRBJ1-5, with D possibly TRBD1 on 5 matching bases. Trimming removed 0 bases at V and 7 bases at J, with 16 bases between. Germline CDR1 is LGHNA and CDR2 is YSLEER. The CDR3 is 16 residues long. CDR3 in DNA: TGCGCCAGCAGCCAAGAGGTGGGGCGGGGTGGACAGCCCCAGCATTTT. It encodes CASSQEVGRGGQPQHF.

The rearrangement joins TRBV28 to TRBJ2-2; D is perhaps TRBD2 (6 bases). The CDR3 sequence is 16 residues long. Germline loops: CDR1 MDHEN, CDR2 SYDVKM. Trimming removed 5 bases from V and 6 bases from J, with 19 bases in between. CDR3 amino acids: CASSQLALVLSGELFF. CDR3 bases: TGTGCCAGCAGTCAGCTAGCGTTGGTACTATCCGGGGAGCTGTTTTTT.

This clone was seen a few times. The V gene is TRBV6-6, the J gene TRBJ2-7; 10 bases match TRBD1. CDR1 and CDR2 (germline): MNHNY, SVGAGI (reference sequence). V trimming: 6 bases; J trimming: 2 bases; junction bases outside the gene matches: 10. The length of the CDR3 is 16 residues. CDR3 sequence: CASRPSRQGATYEQYF. The CDR3 DNA sequence: TGTGCCAGCAGACCGTCCCGACAGGGGGCTACCTACGAGCAGTACTTC.

This clone came up a few times. The genes are TRBV29-1 and TRBJ1-3, with D uncertain. CDR1 is SQVTM, CDR2 ANQGSEA, per germline. Trimming pared 2 bases from V and 7 bases from J, leaving 12 bases between. The CDR3 totals 13 residues. The CDR3 DNA follows: TGCAGCGTTGAAATCAGCGACATTAACACCATATATTTT. Protein product: CSVEISDINTIYF.

The chain has TRBV29-1 and TRBJ2-3; 7 bases are shared with TRBD2. The CDR3 is 13 residues long. Germline CDR1 and CDR2: SQVTM and ANQGSEA. V lost 6 bases to trimming and J lost 9 bases; unmatched junction nucleotides: 12. CDR3 amino acids: CSVAARGGPTQYF. Written as DNA, the CDR3 is TGCAGCGTAGCAGCTAGGGGAGGGCCAACGCAGTATTTT.

This chain links TRBV11-2 with TRBJ2-7, with D perhaps TRBD2 (5 bases). Per germline, CDR1 SGHAT and CDR2 FQNNGV. V was pared by 5 bases and J by 1 base, with 12 bases between. CDR3 length: 14 residues. CDR3 coding DNA: TGTGCCAGCAGCCCGACGAGGGATTCCTACGAGCAGTACTTC. This translates into CASSPTRDSYEQYF. The whole variable domain, remainder taken from reference TRBV11-2 and TRBJ2-7, is EAGVAQSPRYKIIEKRQSVAFWCNPISGHATLYWYQQILGQGPKLLIQFQNNGVVDDSQLPKDRFSAERLKGVDSTLKIQPAKLEDSAVYLCASSPTRDSYEQYFGPGTRLTVT.